In this sample, the clone carrying this T cell receptor beta chain turned up many times. Its antigen is undetermined. TCRdb recomputed clones from the PCR reads via MiXCR. The sample has under 100,000 clones, 7.5% to 9% seen once. The entry originates in a study of metastatic and nonmetastatic thyroid tumors. Study as a whole: The comparison covered peripheral blood and tumor or nodule tissue in malignant and benign thyroid patients.

Findings of the study overall: Malignant tumors reportedly showed significantly higher TCR beta diversity than benign nodules in both blood and tumor.

Trimming left V 1 base short and J 8 bases short, with 3 bases between. CDR3 length: 12 residues. Germline CDR1 SEHNR, CDR2 FQNEAQ (reference sequence). The entire patient cohort was treatment-naive prior to thyroid surgery. The sequence was obtained from a female donor with papillary thyroid cancer or a benign thyroid nodule (not recorded which). Some clones in this sample may be carry-over from other donors' samples. J is TRBJ1-6 and V is TRBV7-9; D is uncertain. Sample: blood. CDR3 nucleotides: TGTGCCAGCAGCTTAGGCTATTCACCCCTCCACTTT. Translation gives CASSLGYSPLHF.